This TCR beta chain was captured in a study of T cell therapy after organ transplantation. Study-level background: T cells were expanded 2 weeks with 30 CMV class I/II epitopes. After therapy, patients were monitored for 25 to 35 weeks.

This clone has just one count. Its antigen is not identified. Study conclusions and caveats: In nonresponders, large pretherapy expansions changed minimally after therapy.

Profiling relied on immunoSEQ multiplex PCR, and the TCRdb table lists in-frame clones only, not all of them. The sample records 20,000 or so clones, approximately 85% being singletons. Described time point: 4-8 weeks after completion of therapy. The receptor was derived from a human patient who had received a solid organ transplant and had CMV disease. The graft donor may have contributed some T cells. Sequenced material: CD8+ T cells from blood, taken after autologous CMV-specific T cell therapy.

This CDR3 is CASSKMRGDLAGRLNTGELFF. Here the CDR3 DNA reads TGTGCCAGCAGCAAAATGCGGGGCGATCTAGCGGGACGGTTAAACACCGGGGAGCTGTTTTTT. V usage is TRBV21-1 and J usage is TRBJ2-2; the D call in the table, TRBD2, was not verified against the DNA. TRBV21-1 is listed as a pseudogene. The CDR3 is 21 amino acids.